A single sample is the source of the 26 T cell receptor beta chains below, sequenced in a study of T cell responses to AZD1222 COVID-19 vaccine. Only in-frame clones appear in the TCRdb table, and some are missing; sequencing was by immunoSEQ multiplex PCR. The data contain 100,000 to 150,000 clones, 85% to 90% of them singletons. Specimen: peripheral blood, collected 28 days after the second AZD1222 dose. The receptor source for this set is an adult who received the AZD1222 COVID-19 vaccine.

The chain employs TRBV18 and TRBJ1-5; TRBD1 agrees at 9 bases. The CDR3 has 15 amino acids. The germline V gene encodes CDR1 KGHSH and CDR2 LQKENI. V trimming: 0 bases; J trimming: 5 bases; junction bases outside the gene matches: 2. The CDR3: CASSPPGTGYQPQHF. The CDR3 bases are TGTGCCAGCTCACCACCCGGGACAGGGTATCAGCCCCAGCATTTT. The full variable domain, in which reference TRBV18 and TRBJ1-5 provide the parts outside the CDR3, is NAGVMQNPRHLVRRRGQEARLRCSPMKGHSHVYWYRQLPEEGLKFMVYLQKENIIDESGMPKERFSAEFPKEGPSILRIQQVVRGDSAAYFCASSPPGTGYQPQHFGDGTRLSIL.

This chain joins TRBV2 and TRBJ1-4; D remains unclear. Germline V gives CDR1 SNHLY, CDR2 FYNNEI. The V end was cut by 4 bases, the J end by 3 bases, with 9 bases between. The CDR3 spans 14 residues. CDR3 residues: CASSVENSNEKLFF. As DNA, the CDR3 is TGTGCCAGCAGTGTGGAGAACTCTAATGAAAAACTGTTTTTT.

The chain couples TRBV19 to TRBJ2-1; D is uncertain. This CDR3 region has 11 residues. Trimming took 3 bases from V and 12 from J, leaving 9 bases between them. From germline, CDR1 is LNHDA and CDR2 SQIVND (reference sequence). The CDR3 bases are TGTGCCAGTAGTATGGGGTCTGGGCAGTTCTTC. Translating it yields CASSMGSGQFF.

V is TRBV3-1 (or the pseudogene TRBV3-2) and J is TRBJ1-1, with D tentatively TRBD1 (5 bases). This CDR3 has 12 residues. Trimming took off 4 bases at V and 11 bases at J, with 14 bases between the two ends. CDR1 is LGHDT, CDR2 YNNKEL, per germline (reference sequence). The chain's CDR3 is CASSPGEEGAFF. In DNA form, the CDR3 reads TGTGCCAGCAGCCCCGGCGAGGAGGGGGCTTTCTTT.

This chain uses TRBV5-1 with TRBJ2-3, with D perhaps matching TRBD1 (5 bases). This CDR3 has 15 residues. V lost 1 base and J lost 4, with 13 bases in between. Looked up from germline, CDR1 is SGHRS and CDR2 is YFSETQ. This CDR3 is CASSLFQGRPDTQYF. CDR3 sequence (DNA): TGCGCCAGCAGCTTGTTTCAGGGTCGGCCAGATACGCAGTATTTT. Variable domain in full (rest from reference TRBV5-1 and TRBJ2-3): KAGVTQTPRYLIKTRGQQVTLSCSPISGHRSVSWYQQTPGQGLQFLFEYFSETQRNKGNFPGRFSGRQFSNSRSEMNVSTLELGDSALYLCASSLFQGRPDTQYFGPGTRLTVL.

This clone showed up just a few times. The chain links TRBV19 to TRBJ1-6, with D unresolved. Trimming stripped 1 base from V and 5 bases from J, with 12 bases between. CDR1 is LNHDA, CDR2 SQIVND, per germline (reference sequence). The CDR3 consists of 16 residues. In DNA, the CDR3 is TGTGCCAGTAGTATAGGCCGCCGGAACGATAATTCACCCCTCCACTTT. Translated, it gives CASSIGRRNDNSPLHF.

CDR3 sequence (DNA): TGTGCCAGCAGTTACCTCCGGGGGAACTCTGGAAACACCATATATTTT. It specifies CASSYLRGNSGNTIYF. The chain is built from TRBV6-5 and TRBJ1-3, with TRBD1 as a possible D gene (5 bases). CDR3 length: 16 amino acids. Trimming stripped 2 bases from V and 0 bases from J, with 11 bases between. In germline, CDR1 is MNHEY, CDR2 SVGAGI.

This clone was detected a few times. In DNA form, the CDR3 reads TGTGCCAGCTCACCGGTGGGGCAGGCGGAAGAGCAGCCCCAGCATTTT. Translating gives CASSPVGQAEEQPQHF. The rearrangement links TRBV18 to TRBJ1-5, with D possibly matching TRBD1 (5 bases). Germline V CDR1 and CDR2: KGHSH, LQKENI. The CDR3 is 16 amino acids. V shed 3 bases and J shed 7 bases, with 19 bases lying between them. Drawing the rest from reference TRBV18 and TRBJ1-5, the complete variable domain is NAGVMQNPRHLVRRRGQEARLRCSPMKGHSHVYWYRQLPEEGLKFMVYLQKENIIDESGMPKERFSAEFPKEGPSILRIQQVVRGDSAAYFCASSPVGQAEEQPQHFGDGTRLSIL.

The chain uses TRBV7-3 and TRBJ2-5; D remains ambiguous. Germline V gene sequence: CDR1 SGHTA, CDR2 FQGTGA. The CDR3 contains 15 residues. The germline V and J ends were trimmed by 4 bases and 5 bases, with 17 bases remaining between them. The CDR3 sequence: CASSSTGVEQETQYF. Here the CDR3 DNA reads TGTGCCAGCAGCTCGACCGGTGTTGAACAGGAGACCCAGTACTTC.

The chain uses TRBV7-2 and TRBJ2-3, with D unresolved. Germline loops: CDR1 SGHTA, CDR2 FQGNSA. V was cut by 6 bases and J by 0 bases, with 7 bases left in between. This CDR3 contains 13 residues. The CDR3 is CASRGSSTDTQYF. The CDR3 coding sequence is TGTGCCAGCAGAGGATCTAGCACAGATACGCAGTATTTT.

This clone was observed a single time. This chain connects TRBV6-2 or TRBV6-3 to TRBJ1-5, with TRBD1 matching 11 bases. Losses at the gene ends were 2 bases for V and 0 bases for J; bases not matched to a gene: 6. The CDR3 spans 18 residues. The germline gives CDR1 MNHEY, CDR2 SVGEGT. The chain's CDR3 is CASSYPGQGAYSNQPQHF. Here the CDR3 DNA reads TGTGCCAGCAGTTACCCCGGACAGGGGGCGTATAGCAATCAGCCCCAGCATTTT.

CDR3 nucleotide sequence: TGTGCCAGCAGCTTAGAGGGACAGGGCTTCTCACCCCTCCACTTT. Protein product: CASSLEGQGFSPLHF. V gene TRBV7-2 combines with J gene TRBJ1-6; 9 nucleotides match TRBD1. CDR1 is SGHTA and CDR2 is FQGNSA in the germline V gene. The CDR3 is 15 residues long. V was clipped by 1 base and J by 10 bases; unmatched bases: 5.

The gene calls are TRBV13 and TRBJ2-2, with 11 bases that match TRBD2. CDR3 length: 18 amino acids. The ends lost 4 bases at V and 1 base at J; junction bases unmatched: 8. From germline, CDR1 is PRHDT and CDR2 FYEKMQ (reference sequence). The CDR3 here is CASSSSRLAGGNTGELFF. CDR3 nucleotides: TGTGCCAGCAGCTCCAGTCGGCTAGCGGGGGGGAACACCGGGGAGCTGTTTTTT.

This chain joins TRBV2 and TRBJ1-5; the D is unclear. V was trimmed by 2 bases and J by 8 bases, leaving 16 bases between them. Germline CDR1 SNHLY, CDR2 FYNNEI. This CDR3 has 15 amino acids. CDR3 loop: CASSERAGVWKPQHF. In nucleotides, the CDR3 is TGTGCCAGCAGTGAACGGGCCGGGGTTTGGAAGCCCCAGCATTTT.

This clone was picked up many times. The identical CDR3 is also encoded by other nucleotide sequences in the sample. This rearrangement joins TRBV4-1 to TRBJ2-7; 15 nucleotides align to TRBD2. Germline assignment: CDR1 MGHRA and CDR2 YSYEKL. The CDR3 runs 16 residues. Losses at the gene ends were 3 bases for V and 3 bases for J; bases not matched to a gene: 3. CDR3 coding DNA: TGCGCCAGCAGCCAGGGGACTAGCGGGGGGAACTACGAGCAGTACTTC. Its protein is CASSQGTSGGNYEQYF.

This clone showed up just a few times. This chain's CDR3 is CASKRGLQAFF. CDR3 bases: TGTGCCAGCAAACGGGGACTACAAGCTTTCTTT. The rearrangement joins TRBV6-5 to TRBJ1-1; maybe TRBD1 (5 bases). CDR1 MNHEY and CDR2 SVGAGI come from the germline V gene. The ends were cut back, 7 bases at V and 9 bases at J, with 12 bases in the middle. The CDR3 consists of 11 residues.

The V gene is TRBV3-1 (or the pseudogene TRBV3-2), the J gene TRBJ1-3; D is unresolved. Per germline, CDR1 LGHDT and CDR2 YNNKEL (reference sequence). V was shortened by 1 base and J by 9 bases, with 10 bases between the two germline ends. The CDR3 extends over 13 amino acids. The CDR3 sequence is CASSQVTAGTIYF. DNA for the CDR3: TGTGCCAGCAGCCAAGTCACCGCCGGCACCATATATTTT.

The chain has TRBV19 and TRBJ1-5; 7 bases align to TRBD1. The CDR3 has 14 amino acids. Germline V gene sequence: CDR1 LNHDA, CDR2 SQIVND (reference sequence). Trimming removed 3 bases from V and 6 bases from J; junction bases left unmatched: 5. The CDR3 loop is CASSIARGPQPQHF. The DNA for the CDR3 is TGTGCCAGTAGTATCGCAAGGGGGCCTCAGCCCCAGCATTTT.

The chain joins TRBV27 to TRBJ1-6, with a tentative D call TRBD1 (5 bases). The length of the CDR3 is 14 residues. Germline loops: CDR1 MNHEY, CDR2 SMNVEV (reference sequence). Between the trimmed V and J ends, which lost 5 bases and 7 bases, there was a span of 12 bases. CDR3 DNA: TGTGCCAGCAGTCACCGGGACGGGAATTCACCCCTCCACTTT. Residues: CASSHRDGNSPLHF.

This clone was picked up one time. This chain uses TRBV11-3 with TRBJ2-1; the D gene is possibly TRBD1 (6 bases). V lost 5 bases and J lost 8, with 13 bases in between. The CDR3 loop spans 13 amino acids. CDR1 SGHNT and CDR2 YENEEA come from the germline V gene. The CDR3 spells CASSTDSEDEQFF. In nucleotides, the CDR3 is TGTGCCAGCAGCACGGACAGTGAAGATGAGCAGTTCTTC. The full variable domain, completed using reference TRBV11-3 and TRBJ2-1, is EAGVVQSPRYKIIEKKQPVAFWCNPISGHNTLYWYLQNLGQGPELLIRYENEEAVDDSQLPKDRFSAERLKGVDSTLKIQPAELGDSAVYLCASSTDSEDEQFFGPGTRLTVL.

The V gene is TRBV7-2, the J gene TRBJ1-5; D not certain. Trimming took off 1 base at V and 5 bases at J, with 12 bases between the two ends. This CDR3 contains 15 residues. CDR1 is SGHTA, CDR2 FQGNSA, per germline. The CDR3 nucleotides read TGTGCCAGCAGCTTAGGGCAGGTAACGGATCAGCCCCAGCATTTT. Residues: CASSLGQVTDQPQHF.

The chain is built from TRBV7-9 and TRBJ2-1; 7 bases match TRBD1. This CDR3 region has 16 residues. From germline, CDR1 is SEHNR and CDR2 FQNEAQ (reference sequence). The trim removed 0 bases at V and 2 bases at J, leaving 4 bases unmatched. The CDR3 region has the DNA TGTGCCAGCAGCTTAGCAAAGGGGGCAACCTACAATGAGCAGTTCTTC. Amino acids: CASSLAKGATYNEQFF. The whole variable domain, filled in from reference TRBV7-9 and TRBJ2-1, reads DTGVSQNPRHKITKRGQNVTFRCDPISEHNRLYWYRQTLGQGPEFLTYFQNEAQLEKSRLLSDRFSAERPKGSFSTLEIQRTEQGDSAMYLCASSLAKGATYNEQFFGPGTRLTVL.

The chain uses TRBV5-1 and TRBJ2-1; 9 bases map to TRBD1. J lost 13 bases, V lost 0 bases, and 5 bases had no gene match. Germline loops: CDR1 SGHRS, CDR2 YFSETQ. There are 13 residues in the CDR3. CDR3 amino acids: CASSLGGQGGQFF. CDR3 in DNA: TGCGCCAGCAGCTTGGGGGGACAGGGTGGACAGTTCTTC.

The chain couples TRBV5-1 to TRBJ2-2, with TRBD1 identical over 7 bases. Germline V gene sequence: CDR1 SGHRS, CDR2 YFSETQ. CDR3 length: 15 residues. V shed 0 bases and J 3 bases; nucleotides not matched to a gene: 2. CDR3 region: CASSLETGYTGELFF. As DNA, the CDR3 is TGCGCCAGCAGCTTGGAGACAGGGTACACCGGGGAGCTGTTTTTT.

CDR3: CASSYYGSQADQPQHF. The CDR3 DNA follows: TGTGCCAGCAGTTACTACGGGAGTCAAGCTGATCAGCCCCAGCATTTT. The chain employs TRBV6-2 or TRBV6-3 and TRBJ1-5; D not certain. CDR1 and CDR2 (germline): MNHEY, SVGEGT. Between the trimmed V and J ends, which lost 1 base and 5 bases, there was a span of 15 bases. CDR3 size: 16 residues.

This clone was recorded a few times. The rearrangement links TRBV27 to TRBJ1-1, with no clear D. CDR1 and CDR2 from the germline V gene are MNHEY and SMNVEV (reference sequence). V lost 8 bases, J lost 0 bases, and 10 bases lay in between. This CDR3 comprises 13 residues. CDR3 loop: CASHLRMNTEAFF. CDR3 nucleotide sequence: TGTGCCAGCCACCTACGCATGAACACTGAAGCTTTCTTT.